This TCR beta chain comes out of a study of post-analysis software for immune sequencing data. The CDR3 loop spans 15 amino acids. Germline CDR1 DFQATT, CDR2 SNEGSKA (reference sequence). V was shortened by 1 base and J by 5 bases, with 17 bases between the two germline ends. In its sample, this clonotype was seen many times. Included in the TCR beta cDNA libraries were unique molecular identifiers. TCRdb recomputed calls from the PCR reads with MiXCR, one row per CDR3 protein. The sample consists of about 160,000 distinct CDR3 sequences, about 34% of them appearing once. The sample in question was blood, obtained after autologous hematopoietic stem cell transplantation. The chain joins TRBV20-1 to TRBJ2-5; D tentatively reads TRBD1 or TRBD2 (6 bases each). The source is a girl aged 10-17 years with multiple sclerosis. Here the CDR3 DNA reads TGCAGTGCTAGAGTGGGGGGACGGCAGGGGGAGACCCAGTACTTC. It yields the protein CSARVGGRQGETQYF.